A single TCR beta chain is shown here with its context. With a J-beta primer mix and a sample-barcoded 5' primer, a second PCR ran about 7 to 12 cycles. TCRdb analysed the 5' RACE reads with MiXCR anew, one entry per CDR3 protein. The sample consists of around 1,800,000 distinct CDR3 sequences, roughly two fifths of them appearing once. V lost 0 bases, J lost 4 bases, and 15 bases lay in between. CDR3 length: 15 residues. The germline V gene encodes CDR1 DFQATT and CDR2 SNEGSKA (reference sequence). This sample is part of a study of blood T cells in healthy people across ages. The TCR comes from a human donor in good health. Sequenced sample: blood. This rearrangement joins TRBV20-1 to TRBJ2-5; a weak D match, TRBD2 (6 bases). In DNA, the CDR3 is TGCAGTGCTAGAGACCTCGGGGGTCTAGGAGAGACCCAGTACTTC. Translating gives CSARDLGGLGETQYF.